Listed below are T cell receptor beta chains from one sample, sequenced in a study of tumor-infiltrating lymphocytes in primary liver carcinoma. TCRdb recomputed calls from the multiplex PCR reads with MiXCR, one row per CDR3 protein. The data show 300,000 to 400,000 distinct CDR3 sequences, with 65% seen just once and about 6% held by the top ten. Sequenced sample: peripheral blood. The source is a man in his forties with primary liver carcinoma and hepatitis B virus infection. Each CDR3 is given with its conserved first and last residue. A D gene is named only where the DNA matches it firmly. Size values are once, few and many counts, or a class for expanded clones, and some rows have none.

>TRBV5-4|TRBJ2-5|.|few
CASSRSLETQYF
TGTGCCAGCAGCCGTTCCCTAGAGACCCAGTACTTC
>TRBV11-2|TRBJ2-3|TRBD1|.
CAGQQGNTQYF
TGTGCCGGCCAACAGGGGAATACGCAATATTTT
>TRBV6-6|TRBJ1-1|.|many
CASSYLEGGEAFF
TGTGCCAGCAGTTACTTGGAGGGTGGTGAAGCTTTCTTT
>TRBV11-2|TRBJ2-3|.|.
CASSPSGTTTDTHYF
TGTGCGAGCAGCCCCAGTGGCACTACCACAGATACGCATTATTTT
>TRBV6-5|TRBJ1-1|.|.
CASSPLGGPNTEAFF
TGTGCCAGCAGTCCTTTGGGGGGGCCGAACACTGAAGCTTTCTTT
>TRBV13|TRBJ2-1|.|.
CASSSTLGNEQFF
.
>TRBV14|TRBJ1-1|TRBD1|.
CASSHRTGTGGTEALF
TGTGCCAGCAGCCATAGAACCGGGACAGGGGGCACTGAAGCTCTCTTT
>TRBV11-2|TRBJ2-2|TRBD1|.
CANSYGQGRNTGELFF
TGTGCCAACAGCTACGGACAGGGTCGGAACACCGGGGAACTGTTTTTT
>TRBV6-1|TRBJ1-3|.|few
CASSERQPGNTIYF
TGTGCCAGCAGTGAACGGCAGCCTGGAAACACCATATATTTT
>TRBV4-1|TRBJ1-2|.|few
CASSQNDFYGYTF
TGCGCCAGCAGCCAAAACGACTTTTATGGCTACACCTTC
>TRBV10-3|TRBJ1-5|.|many
CAISEFDRANQPQHF
TGTGCCATCAGTGAGTTCGACCGGGCTAATCAGCCCCAGCATTTT
>TRBV19|TRBJ2-1|.|.
CASSIWNNEQFF
TGTGCCAGTAGTATCTGGAACAATGAGCAGTTCTTC
>TRBV5-1|TRBJ2-7|TRBD2|few
CASSSGLNSIHEQYF
TGCGCCAGCAGCTCGGGACTAAACTCCATTCACGAGCAGTACTTC
>TRBV5-4|TRBJ1-4|TRBD1|few
CASSVTGGDEKLFF
TGTGCCAGCAGCGTGACAGGGGGCGATGAAAAACTGTTTTTT
>TRBV6-1|TRBJ2-5|.|.
CASSEPPRGTGETQYF
TGTGCCAGCAGTGAACCCCCTCGGGGGACCGGGGAGACCCAGTACTTC
>TRBV11-2|TRBJ2-1|TRBD2|.
CAGNARLAGYNEQFF
TGTGCCGGCAACGCGAGACTAGCGGGTTACAATGAGCAGTTCTTC
>TRBV29-1|TRBJ1-2|.|many
CSAGGGGDGYTF
TGCAGCGCCGGAGGGGGGGGTGATGGCTACACCTTC
>TRBV24-1|TRBJ1-2|.|.
CATSEPKIHKDSNCGYTF
TGTGCCACCAGTGAACCTAAGATACACAAGGACTCAAATTGTGGCTACACCTTC
>TRBV29-1|TRBJ2-7|.|.
CSVGEGNEQYF
TGCAGCGTTGGCGAGGGGAACGAGCAGTACTTC
>TRBV5-5|TRBJ1-5|TRBD1|.
CASSSLGTGLSDDSNQPQHF
TGTGCCAGCAGCTCACTCGGGACAGGGCTCAGTGATGATAGCAATCAGCCCCAGCATTTT
>TRBV30|TRBJ2-7|TRBD1|.
CAWSVLTGYEQYF
TGTGCCTGGAGTGTACTGACAGGGTACGAGCAGTACTTC
>TRBV7-7|TRBJ2-7|.|.
CASSHSLAAEGEQYF
TGTGCTAGCAGCCATTCTCTAGCTGCTGAGGGGGAGCAGTACTTC
>TRBV6-6|TRBJ2-3|TRBD2|.
CASSPGLGGTDTQYF
TGTGCCAGCAGCCCGGGACTAGGCGGCACTGATACGCAGTATTTT
>TRBV7-9|TRBJ2-4|.|.
CAGSPQRIGRNIQYF
TGTGCCGGCAGCCCGCAGCGAATAGGCAGAAACATTCAATACTTC
>TRBV11-2|TRBJ2-3|TRBD2|.
CASTPSGRADTQYF
TGTGCCAGCACTCCTAGCGGGAGGGCAGATACGCAGTATTTT
>TRBV4-3|TRBJ2-5|.|.
CDSSQVGSWDIQETQYF
TGTGACAGCAGCCAAGTAGGGTCCTGGGACATTCAAGAGACCCAGTACTTC
>TRBV28|TRBJ1-5|.|.
CASSFDQGSKPQHF
TGTGCCAGCAGTTTCGACCAGGGGTCGAAGCCCCAGCATTTT
>TRBV30|TRBJ1-6|.|.
CAWRGGNTYNSPPHF
TGTGCCTGGAGGGGTGGCAACACCTATAACTCACCCCCCCACTTT
>TRBV19|TRBJ1-2|.|.
CASSTGGAGGLGYTF
TGTGCCAGTAGTACCGGCGGGGCCGGGGGTCTTGGCTACACCTTC
>TRBV11-2|TRBJ1-5|.|many
CASSYGTARGEPQHF
TGTGCCAGCAGCTACGGGACCGCCCGAGGGGAGCCCCAGCATTTT
>TRBV4-1|TRBJ2-3|TRBD2|.
CANSQPGLAGGPQGTDTQYF
TGCGCCAACAGCCAACCGGGACTAGCGGGAGGGCCGCAGGGTACAGATACGCAGTATTTT
>TRBV20-1|TRBJ2-3|TRBD2|.
CSATRSGASTDTQYF
TGCAGTGCTACACGCAGCGGGGCTAGCACAGATACGCAGTATTTT
>TRBV30|TRBJ1-3|.|.
CAWCDWEQISGNTIYF
TGTGCCTGGTGTGATTGGGAACAGATCTCTGGAAACACCATATATTTT
>TRBV6-5|TRBJ1-2|.|few
CASSYSRWGTNGYTF
TGTGCCAGCAGTTATTCCCGATGGGGGACCAATGGCTACACCTTC
>TRBV28|TRBJ2-2|.|.
CASSRDRLNTGELFF
TGTGCCAGCAGTCGAGACAGACTGAACACCGGGGAGCTGTTTTTT